Sequencing of this T cell receptor (beta chain) was carried out in a study of T-cell memory formation after mild COVID-19. Study outcomes and limitations: Pre-infection memory already had some responding clones, implying cross-reactive memory joined.

This clonotype was observed a single time. No antigen is known for it. With constant-segment primers, 5'RACE yielded cDNA libraries of TCR alpha and TCR beta that carried sample barcodes and UMIs. Each CDR3 protein is one row after TCRdb ran MiXCR on the 5' RACE reads. The sample holds some 350,000 distinct CDR3 sequences, roughly 13% seen once. Germline-derived CDR1 and CDR2 are SGHDT and YYEEEE. V shed 0 bases and J 6 bases; nucleotides not matched to a gene: 4. The CDR3 contains 15 residues. Source material: PBMCs or a T cell subset sorted from them (not recorded which). This TCR came from a man aged 18 to 30 who had mild COVID-19 (a few samples of this study predate the infection). Cell type and time point are not known. The chain links TRBV5-6 to TRBJ1-1, with 11 bases that match TRBD1. CDR3 amino acids: CASSLVPGQGAEAFF. The CDR3 region has the DNA TGTGCCAGCAGCTTGGTCCCGGGACAGGGGGCTGAAGCTTTCTTT.